This TCR beta chain is drawn from a study of T cell changes during pregnancy in multiple sclerosis. Profiled with immunoSEQ multiplex PCR; TCRdb holds only in-frame clones, not every one. The sample records 85,000 to 90,000 clones, 94% being singletons. CDR3 length: 12 amino acids. V trimming: 7 bases; J trimming: 7 bases; junction bases outside the gene matches: 6. Germline CDR1 reads SQVTM; CDR2 reads ANQGSEA. Sequencing was performed on peripheral blood, taken after pregnancy. The TCR comes from a female donor in good health, enrolled as a control in a pregnancy study. The chain links TRBV29-1 to TRBJ2-7; 11 nucleotides line up with TRBD1. The CDR3 coding sequence is TGCAGCGCCGGACAGGGGGCTGAAGAGCAGTACTTC. It translates to CSAGQGAEEQYF.